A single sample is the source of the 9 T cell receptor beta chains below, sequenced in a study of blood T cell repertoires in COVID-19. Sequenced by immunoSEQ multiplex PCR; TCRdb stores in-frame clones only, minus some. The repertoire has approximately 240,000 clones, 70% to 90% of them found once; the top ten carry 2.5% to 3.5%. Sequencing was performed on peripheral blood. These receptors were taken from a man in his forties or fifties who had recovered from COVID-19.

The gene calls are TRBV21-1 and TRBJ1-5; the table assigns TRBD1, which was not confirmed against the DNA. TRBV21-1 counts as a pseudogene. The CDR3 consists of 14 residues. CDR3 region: CASRPGWGRQPQHF. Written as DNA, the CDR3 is TGTGCCAGCAGGCCAGGCTGGGGGCGTCAGCCCCAGCATTTT.

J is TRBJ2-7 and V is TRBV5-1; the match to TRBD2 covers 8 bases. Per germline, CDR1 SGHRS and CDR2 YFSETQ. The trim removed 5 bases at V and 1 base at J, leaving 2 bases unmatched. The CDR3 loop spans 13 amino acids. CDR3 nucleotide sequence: TGCGCCAGCAGAAGCGGGAGTTCCTACGAGCAGTACTTC. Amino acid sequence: CASRSGSSYEQYF.

CDR3 amino acids: CASSPNLDINGGYTF. In DNA, the CDR3 is TGTGCCAGCAGCCCAAACCTGGACATAAATGGTGGCTACACCTTC. The V call is TRBV7-9, the J call TRBJ1-2, with D possibly being TRBD1 (5 bases). With 5 bases removed from V and 7 bases from J, the gap between germline ends came to 20 bases. This CDR3 region has 15 residues. Germline CDR1 is SEHNR and CDR2 is FQNEAQ (reference sequence).

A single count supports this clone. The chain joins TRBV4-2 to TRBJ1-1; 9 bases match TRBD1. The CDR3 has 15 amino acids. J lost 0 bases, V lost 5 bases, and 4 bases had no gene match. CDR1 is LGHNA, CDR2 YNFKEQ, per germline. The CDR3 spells CASSAYRGLNTEAFF. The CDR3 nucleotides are TGTGCCAGCAGCGCATACAGGGGGCTGAACACTGAAGCTTTCTTT.

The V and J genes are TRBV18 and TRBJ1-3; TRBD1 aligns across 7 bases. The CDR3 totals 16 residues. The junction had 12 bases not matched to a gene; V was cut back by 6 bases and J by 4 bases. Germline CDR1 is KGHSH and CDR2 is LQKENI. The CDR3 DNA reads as TGTGCCAGCTCTCTCGGGACAGCGACTTACGGAAACACCATATATTTT. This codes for CASSLGTATYGNTIYF.

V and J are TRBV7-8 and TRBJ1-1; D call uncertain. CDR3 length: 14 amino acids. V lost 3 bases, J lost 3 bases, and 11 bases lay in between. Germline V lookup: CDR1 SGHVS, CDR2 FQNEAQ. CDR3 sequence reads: CASSFGGFDTEAFF. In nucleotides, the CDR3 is TGTGCCAGCAGCTTCGGCGGGTTTGACACTGAAGCTTTCTTT.

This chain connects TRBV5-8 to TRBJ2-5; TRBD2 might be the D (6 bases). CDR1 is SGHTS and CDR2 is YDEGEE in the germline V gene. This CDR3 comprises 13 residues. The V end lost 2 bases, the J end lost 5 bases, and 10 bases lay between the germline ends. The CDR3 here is CASSFWRDETQYF. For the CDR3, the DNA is TGTGCCAGCAGCTTCTGGCGGGATGAGACCCAGTACTTC.

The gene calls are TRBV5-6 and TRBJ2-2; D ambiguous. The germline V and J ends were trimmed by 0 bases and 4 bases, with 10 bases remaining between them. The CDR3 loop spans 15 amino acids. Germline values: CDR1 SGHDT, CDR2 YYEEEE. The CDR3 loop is CASSLVGGGTGELFF. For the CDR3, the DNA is TGTGCCAGCAGCTTGGTCGGCGGTGGCACCGGGGAGCTGTTTTTT.

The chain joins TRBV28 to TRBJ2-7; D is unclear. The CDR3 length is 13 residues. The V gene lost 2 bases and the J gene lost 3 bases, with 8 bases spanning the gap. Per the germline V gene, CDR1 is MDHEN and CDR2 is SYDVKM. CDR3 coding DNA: TGTGCCAGCAGTTTAGGGCCCCTCTACGAGCAGTACTTC. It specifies CASSLGPLYEQYF.